Listed below are T cell receptor beta chains from one sample, sequenced in a study of regulatory T cells in long-lasting Graves disease. TCRdb reanalysed the multiplex PCR reads using MiXCR and keeps one entry per CDR3 protein. This repertoire shows about 310,000 distinct CDR3 sequences, around 21% found once; its top ten account for approximately 60%. This specimen consisted of peripheral blood mononuclear cells (PBMCs), obtained when the disease was refractory, from a patient treated with antithyroid drugs. Receptor source: a female donor with Graves disease. Each CDR3 is given with its conserved first and last residue. D genes are given only for firm matches. A clone size is listed for some rows: how often the clone was seen (once, few, many), or a class if it is expanded.

v_gene: TRBV30
abundance: -
j_gene: TRBJ1-1
d_gene: -
CDR3nt: TGTGCCTGGAAGCGTCGGTCCACTAAAGCTTTCTTT
CDR3aa: CAWKRRSTKAFF

v_gene: TRBV11-3
abundance: -
j_gene: TRBJ2-1
d_gene: TRBD2
CDR3nt: TGTGCCAGCAGCCAGGGGGGGACTAGCGTCTATGAGCAGTTCTTC
CDR3aa: CASSQGGTSVYEQFF

v_gene: TRBV7-9
abundance: -
j_gene: TRBJ2-4
d_gene: -
CDR3nt: TGTGCCAGCAGCTCCCCGACGAGGGGGACCCTAGCCAAAAACATTCAGTACTTC
CDR3aa: CASSSPTRGTLAKNIQYF

v_gene: TRBV6-2/TRBV6-3
abundance: many
j_gene: TRBJ2-7
d_gene: TRBD1
CDR3nt: TGTGCCAGCAGTTACGGACAGGGGGACTACGAGCAGTACTTC
CDR3aa: CASSYGQGDYEQYF

v_gene: TRBV13
abundance: -
j_gene: TRBJ1-3
d_gene: -
CDR3nt: TGTGCCAGCAGCTTCGGACAAGGAGTCTATTTT
CDR3aa: CASSFGQGVYF

v_gene: TRBV5-1
abundance: -
j_gene: TRBJ2-5
d_gene: -
CDR3nt: TGCGCCAGCAGCTTCCGACCCTGGGAGGAGACCCAGTACTTC
CDR3aa: CASSFRPWEETQYF

v_gene: TRBV11-1
abundance: -
j_gene: TRBJ1-6
d_gene: TRBD1
CDR3nt: TGTGCCAGCAGCTTAAGGTCGGGACAGGGGACTCATTCACCCCTCCACTTT
CDR3aa: CASSLRSGQGTHSPLHF

v_gene: TRBV12-3/TRBV12-4
abundance: many
j_gene: TRBJ2-5
d_gene: -
CDR3nt: TGTGCCAGCAGGGGGCAGACCCTGGAGACCCAGTACTTC
CDR3aa: CASRGQTLETQYF

v_gene: TRBV4-1
abundance: -
j_gene: TRBJ2-7
d_gene: TRBD2
CDR3nt: TGCGCCAGCAGCTACGGGGGAGGGGCTGATTACGAGCAGTACTTC
CDR3aa: CASSYGGGADYEQYF

v_gene: TRBV7-8
abundance: many
j_gene: TRBJ2-5
d_gene: TRBD1
CDR3nt: TGTGCCAGCAGATACAGGGGCAGGGTGGAGACCCAGTACTTC
CDR3aa: CASRYRGRVETQYF

v_gene: TRBV2
abundance: many
j_gene: TRBJ2-2
d_gene: TRBD2
CDR3nt: TGTGCCAGCCTAGCGGGGAACACCGGGGAGCTGTTTTTT
CDR3aa: CASLAGNTGELFF

v_gene: TRBV15
abundance: -
j_gene: TRBJ2-3
d_gene: -
CDR3nt: TGTGCCACCAGACGAGGGGGTTCAGATACGCAGTATTTT
CDR3aa: CATRRGGSDTQYF

v_gene: TRBV20-1
abundance: many
j_gene: TRBJ1-2
d_gene: -
CDR3nt: TGCAGTGCTAGGAGCCGAGAGTGGGGTTATGGCTACACCTTC
CDR3aa: CSARSREWGYGYTF

v_gene: TRBV5-1
abundance: -
j_gene: TRBJ1-2
d_gene: TRBD1
CDR3nt: TGCGCCAGCAGCATGGACAGGGGTGTCTACACCTTC
CDR3aa: CASSMDRGVYTF